Described below is a single TCR beta chain sequence and its context. The Susac syndrome patients fit the recently defined diagnostic criteria for definite or probable disease. Random hexamers were used to reverse transcribe the RNA input (roughly 0.5 to 1 ug). MiXCR, applied by TCRdb to the immunoSEQ multiplex PCR reads, yields one record per CDR3 protein. The sample holds roughly 190,000 distinct CDR3 sequences, approximately 95% seen once. CDR3 length equals 15 residues. Trimming took 0 bases from V and 0 from J, leaving 12 bases between them. The V gene's germline CDR1 is DFQATT and CDR2 SNEGSKA (reference sequence). This sample was included in a study of CD8 T cells in Susac syndrome. Study context: Patients with Susac syndrome were, at the time of blood collection, therapy-naive, maintained on corticosteroids, or maintained on intravenous immunoglobulin alone.

The receptor was isolated from a human donor with Susac syndrome. The chain links TRBV20-1 to TRBJ2-7; D perhaps matches TRBD1 (6 bases). Sequencing input: CD4+ T cells from PBMCs. The CDR3 loop reads CSARDSQGFSYEQYF. The CDR3 DNA reads as TGCAGTGCTAGAGATTCCCAGGGGTTCTCCTACGAGCAGTACTTC.